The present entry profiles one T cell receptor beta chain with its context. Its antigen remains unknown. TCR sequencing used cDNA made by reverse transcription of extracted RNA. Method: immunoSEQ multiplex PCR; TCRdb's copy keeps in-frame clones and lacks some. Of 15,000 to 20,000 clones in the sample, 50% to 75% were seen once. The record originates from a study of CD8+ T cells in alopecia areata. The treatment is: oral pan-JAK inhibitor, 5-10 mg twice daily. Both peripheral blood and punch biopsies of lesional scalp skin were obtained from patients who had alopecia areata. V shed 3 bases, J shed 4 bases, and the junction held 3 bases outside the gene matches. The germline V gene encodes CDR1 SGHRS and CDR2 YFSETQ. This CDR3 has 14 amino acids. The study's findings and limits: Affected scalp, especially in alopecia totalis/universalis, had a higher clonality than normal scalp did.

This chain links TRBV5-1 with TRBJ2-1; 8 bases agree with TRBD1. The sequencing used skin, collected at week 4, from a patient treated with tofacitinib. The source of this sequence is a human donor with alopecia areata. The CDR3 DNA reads TGCGCCAGCAGCTACGGACAGGGATACAATGAGCAGTTCTTC. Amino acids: CASSYGQGYNEQFF.